Reported below is one T cell receptor beta chain. The data were obtained in a study of blood T cell repertoires in COVID-19. On the study more broadly: COVID-19 samples, acute and convalescent, were from the United States, Italy and Spain.

Some clones are missing from TCRdb's copy, which holds only in-frame ones; the method was immunoSEQ multiplex PCR. The sample includes roughly 20,000 clones, roughly 80% of them seen just once. V dropped 9 bases and J dropped 3; count of bases not matched to a gene: 14. The CDR3 spans 16 residues. The sequencing sample was made of peripheral blood. The rearrangement joins TRBV23-1 to TRBJ2-3, with 8 bases matching TRBD2. TRBV23-1 has ORF status, its function being uncertain. This TCR came from a man aged 60 to 75 with active COVID-19. DNA for the CDR3: TGCGCCAGAACGGACAGAGCGGGAGTGAGGACAGATACGCAGTATTTT. This sequence encodes CARTDRAGVRTDTQYF.